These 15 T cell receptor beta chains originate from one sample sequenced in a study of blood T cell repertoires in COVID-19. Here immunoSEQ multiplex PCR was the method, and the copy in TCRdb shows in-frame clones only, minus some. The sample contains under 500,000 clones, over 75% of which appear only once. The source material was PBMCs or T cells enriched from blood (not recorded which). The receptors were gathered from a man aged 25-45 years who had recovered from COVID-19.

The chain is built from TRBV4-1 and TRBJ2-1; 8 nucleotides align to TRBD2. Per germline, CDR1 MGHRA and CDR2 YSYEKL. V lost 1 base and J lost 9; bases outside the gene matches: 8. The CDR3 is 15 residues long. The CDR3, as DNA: TGCGCCAGCAGCCAAGTAGCGGGACCTTATGGTGAGCAGTTCTTC. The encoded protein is CASSQVAGPYGEQFF.

DNA of the CDR3: TGTGCCAGCAGATTAGGACAGGCGAACACTGAAGCTTTCTTT. Its protein is CASRLGQANTEAFF. The chain combines TRBV28 with TRBJ1-1, with 7 bases that match TRBD1. Per germline, CDR1 MDHEN and CDR2 SYDVKM. This CDR3 comprises 14 residues. V gave up 6 bases and J gave up 1 base; unmatched junction bases: 5.

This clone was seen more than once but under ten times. The CDR3 DNA follows: TGTGCCAGCAGCCAAGAAGTCATCCCAGTAGCTTTCTTT. It yields the protein CASSQEVIPVAFF. The chain couples TRBV3-1 (or the pseudogene TRBV3-2) to TRBJ1-1; D is uncertain. The CDR3 is 13 residues long. Germline V CDR1 and CDR2: LGHDT, YNNKEL (reference sequence). Trimming cost V 0 bases and J 10 bases, with 12 bases left between them.

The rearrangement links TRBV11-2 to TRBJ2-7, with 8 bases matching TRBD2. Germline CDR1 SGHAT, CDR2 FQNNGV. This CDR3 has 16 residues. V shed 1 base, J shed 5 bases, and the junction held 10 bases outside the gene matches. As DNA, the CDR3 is TGTGCCAGCAGCTTAGGGCCGGGACTAGTGTTCAACGAGCAGTACTTC. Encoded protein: CASSLGPGLVFNEQYF.

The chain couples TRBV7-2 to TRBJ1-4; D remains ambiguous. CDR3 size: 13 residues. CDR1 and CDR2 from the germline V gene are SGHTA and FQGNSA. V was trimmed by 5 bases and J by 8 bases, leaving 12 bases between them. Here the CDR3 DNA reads TGTGCCAGCAGCCTAGGCTCCCGGGAAAAACTGTTTTTT. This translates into CASSLGSREKLFF.

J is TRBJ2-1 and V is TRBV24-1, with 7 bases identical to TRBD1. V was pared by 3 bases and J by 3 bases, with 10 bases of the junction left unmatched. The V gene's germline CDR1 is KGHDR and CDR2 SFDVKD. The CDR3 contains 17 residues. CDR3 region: CATSDPNTGAGYNEQFF. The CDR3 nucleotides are TGTGCCACCAGTGATCCAAACACAGGGGCGGGCTACAATGAGCAGTTCTTC.

In DNA form, the CDR3 reads TGTGCCAGCAGCCAAGAGGGGGGAGAGACCCAGTACTTC. It encodes CASSQEGGETQYF. The chain uses TRBV3-1 (or the pseudogene TRBV3-2) and TRBJ2-5; D is perhaps TRBD2 (6 bases). Trimming took 0 bases from V and 4 from J, leaving 6 bases between them. In germline, CDR1 is LGHDT, CDR2 YNNKEL (reference sequence). The CDR3 loop spans 13 amino acids.

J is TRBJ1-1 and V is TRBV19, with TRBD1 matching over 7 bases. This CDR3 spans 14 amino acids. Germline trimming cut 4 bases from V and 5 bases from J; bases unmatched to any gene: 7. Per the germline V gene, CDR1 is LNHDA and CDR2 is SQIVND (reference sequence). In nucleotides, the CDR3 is TGTGCCAGTAGTACCGCAGGGGGACGGACTGAAGCTTTCTTT. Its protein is CASSTAGGRTEAFF.

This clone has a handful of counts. CDR3 in DNA: TGTGCCAGCAGCTTAGTGGCCTCTTACGAGCAGTACTTC. Residues: CASSLVASYEQYF. V gene TRBV7-9 combines with J gene TRBJ2-7; D gene uncertain. Trimming pared 1 base from V and 4 bases from J, leaving 8 bases between. The CDR3 runs 13 residues. CDR1 is SEHNR and CDR2 is FQNEAQ in the germline V gene (reference sequence).

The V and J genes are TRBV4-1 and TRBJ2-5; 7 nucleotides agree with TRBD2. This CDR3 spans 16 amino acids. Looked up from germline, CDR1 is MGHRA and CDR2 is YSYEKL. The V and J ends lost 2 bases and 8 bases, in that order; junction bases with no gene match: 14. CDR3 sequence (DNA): TGCGCCAGCAGCCAACCAACCTCGGGCCCGGGGGGAACCCAGTACTTC. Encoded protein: CASSQPTSGPGGTQYF.

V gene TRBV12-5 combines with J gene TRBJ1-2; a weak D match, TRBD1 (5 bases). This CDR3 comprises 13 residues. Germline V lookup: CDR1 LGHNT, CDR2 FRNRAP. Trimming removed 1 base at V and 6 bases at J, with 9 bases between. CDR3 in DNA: TGTGCTAGTGGTTTGGGTCAGGGTCATGGCTACACCTTC. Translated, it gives CASGLGQGHGYTF.

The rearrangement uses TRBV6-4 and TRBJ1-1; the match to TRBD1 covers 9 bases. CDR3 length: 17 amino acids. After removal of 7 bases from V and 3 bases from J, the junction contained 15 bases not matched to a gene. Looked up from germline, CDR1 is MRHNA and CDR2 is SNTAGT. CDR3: CASTLTGGLVKDTEAFF. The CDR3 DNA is TGTGCCAGCACCTTGACAGGGGGACTGGTCAAGGACACTGAAGCTTTCTTT.

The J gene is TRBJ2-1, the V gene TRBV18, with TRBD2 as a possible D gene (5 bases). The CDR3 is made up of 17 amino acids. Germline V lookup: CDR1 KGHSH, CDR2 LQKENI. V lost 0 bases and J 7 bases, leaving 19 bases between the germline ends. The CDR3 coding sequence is TGTGCCAGCTCACCACCGGGAGCGAGGATCACCGGAAATGAGCAGTTCTTC. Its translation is CASSPPGARITGNEQFF. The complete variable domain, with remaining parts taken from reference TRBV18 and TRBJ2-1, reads NAGVMQNPRHLVRRRGQEARLRCSPMKGHSHVYWYRQLPEEGLKFMVYLQKENIIDESGMPKERFSAEFPKEGPSILRIQQVVRGDSAAYFCASSPPGARITGNEQFFGPGTRLTVL.

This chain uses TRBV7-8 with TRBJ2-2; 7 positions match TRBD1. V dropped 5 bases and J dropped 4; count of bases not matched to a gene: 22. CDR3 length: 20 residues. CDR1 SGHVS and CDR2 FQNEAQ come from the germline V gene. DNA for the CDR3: TGTGCCAGCAGCCCCGATTGGTGGGATAACAGGGGTGATTCCACCGGGGAGCTGTTTTTT. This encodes CASSPDWWDNRGDSTGELFF.

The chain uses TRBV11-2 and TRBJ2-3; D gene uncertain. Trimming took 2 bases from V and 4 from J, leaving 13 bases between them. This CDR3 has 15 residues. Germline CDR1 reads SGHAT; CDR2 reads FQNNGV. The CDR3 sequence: CASSLPVTQSDTQYF. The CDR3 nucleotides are TGTGCCAGCAGCTTACCAGTCACACAGTCAGATACGCAGTATTTT.